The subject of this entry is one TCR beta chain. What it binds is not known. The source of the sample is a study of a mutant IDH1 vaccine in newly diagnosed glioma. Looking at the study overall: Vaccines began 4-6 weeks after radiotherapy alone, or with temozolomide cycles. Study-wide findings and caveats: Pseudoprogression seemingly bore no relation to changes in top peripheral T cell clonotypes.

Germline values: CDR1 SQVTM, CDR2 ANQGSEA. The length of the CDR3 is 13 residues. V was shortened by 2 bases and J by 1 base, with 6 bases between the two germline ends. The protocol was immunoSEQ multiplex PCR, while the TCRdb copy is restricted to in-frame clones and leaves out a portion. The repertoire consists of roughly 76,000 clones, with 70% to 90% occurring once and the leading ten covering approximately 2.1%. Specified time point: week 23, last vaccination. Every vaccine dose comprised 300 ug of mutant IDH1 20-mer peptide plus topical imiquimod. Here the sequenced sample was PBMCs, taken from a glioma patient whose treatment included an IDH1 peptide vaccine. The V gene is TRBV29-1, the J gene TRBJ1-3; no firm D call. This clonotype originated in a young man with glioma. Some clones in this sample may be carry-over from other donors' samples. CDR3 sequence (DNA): TGCAGCGTTGAAAAGGGTTCTGGAAACACCATATATTTT. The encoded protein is CSVEKGSGNTIYF.